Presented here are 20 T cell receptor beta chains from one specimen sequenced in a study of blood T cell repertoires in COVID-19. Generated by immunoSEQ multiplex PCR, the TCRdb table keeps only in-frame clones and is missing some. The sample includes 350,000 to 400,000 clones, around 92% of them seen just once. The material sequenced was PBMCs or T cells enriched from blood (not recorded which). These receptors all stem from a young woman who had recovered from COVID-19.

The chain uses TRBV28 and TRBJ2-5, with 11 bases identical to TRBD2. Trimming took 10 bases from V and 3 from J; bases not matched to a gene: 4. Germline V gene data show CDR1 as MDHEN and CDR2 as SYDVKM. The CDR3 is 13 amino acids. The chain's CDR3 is CATGTSGEETQYF. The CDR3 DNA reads TGTGCCACCGGGACTAGCGGCGAAGAGACCCAGTACTTC.

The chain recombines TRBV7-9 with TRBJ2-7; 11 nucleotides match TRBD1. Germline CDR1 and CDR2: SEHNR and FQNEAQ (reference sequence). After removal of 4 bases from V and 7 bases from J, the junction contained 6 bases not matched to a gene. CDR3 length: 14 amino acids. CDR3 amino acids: CASSWGQGEREQYF. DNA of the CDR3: TGTGCCAGCAGCTGGGGACAGGGGGAGAGGGAGCAGTACTTC.

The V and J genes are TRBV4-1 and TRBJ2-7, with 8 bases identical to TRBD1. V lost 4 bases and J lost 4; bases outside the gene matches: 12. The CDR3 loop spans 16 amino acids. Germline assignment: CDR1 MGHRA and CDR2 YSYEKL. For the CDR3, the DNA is TGCGCCAGCAGCCGAGATACAGGGGGTAGGGGGTACGAGCAGTACTTC. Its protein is CASSRDTGGRGYEQYF.

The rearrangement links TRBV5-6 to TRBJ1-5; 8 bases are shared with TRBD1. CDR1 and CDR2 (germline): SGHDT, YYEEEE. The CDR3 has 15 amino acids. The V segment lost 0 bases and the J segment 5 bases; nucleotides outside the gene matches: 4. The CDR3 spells CASSLGTGRHQPQHF. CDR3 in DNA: TGTGCCAGCAGCTTGGGGACAGGGAGGCATCAGCCCCAGCATTTT.

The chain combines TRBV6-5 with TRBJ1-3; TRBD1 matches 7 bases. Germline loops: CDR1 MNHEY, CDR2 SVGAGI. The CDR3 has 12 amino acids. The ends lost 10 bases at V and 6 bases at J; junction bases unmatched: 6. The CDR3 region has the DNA TGTGCCACCATGACAGGGACAAACACCATATATTTT. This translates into CATMTGTNTIYF.

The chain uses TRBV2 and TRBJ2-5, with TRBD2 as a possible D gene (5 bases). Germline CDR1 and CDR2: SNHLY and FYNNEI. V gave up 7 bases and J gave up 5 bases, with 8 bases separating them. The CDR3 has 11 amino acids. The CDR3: CASTGGETQYF. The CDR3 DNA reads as TGTGCCAGCACAGGCGGGGAGACCCAGTACTTC.

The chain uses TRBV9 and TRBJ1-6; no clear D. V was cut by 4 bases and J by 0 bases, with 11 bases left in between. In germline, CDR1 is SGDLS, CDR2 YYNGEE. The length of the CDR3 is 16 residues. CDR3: CASSPSLSSYNSPLHF. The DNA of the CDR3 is TGTGCCAGCAGCCCCTCGCTAAGCTCCTATAATTCACCCCTCCACTTT.

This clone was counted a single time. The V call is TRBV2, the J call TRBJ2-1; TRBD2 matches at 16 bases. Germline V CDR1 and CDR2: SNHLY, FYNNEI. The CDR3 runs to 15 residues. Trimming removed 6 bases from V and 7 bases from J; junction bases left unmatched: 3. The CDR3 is CASSLGLAGGNEQFF. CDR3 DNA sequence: TGTGCCAGCAGCCTGGGACTAGCGGGAGGGAATGAGCAGTTCTTC.

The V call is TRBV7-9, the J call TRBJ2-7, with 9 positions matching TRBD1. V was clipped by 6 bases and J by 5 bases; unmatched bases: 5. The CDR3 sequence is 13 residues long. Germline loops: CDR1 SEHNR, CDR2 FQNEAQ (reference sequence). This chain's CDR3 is CASSRDRAHEQYF. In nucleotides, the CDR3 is TGTGCCAGCAGTAGGGACAGGGCCCACGAGCAGTACTTC.

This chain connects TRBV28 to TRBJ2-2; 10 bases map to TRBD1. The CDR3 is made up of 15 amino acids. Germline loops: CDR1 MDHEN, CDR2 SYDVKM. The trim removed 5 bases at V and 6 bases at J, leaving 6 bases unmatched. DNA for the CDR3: TGTGCCAGCAGTCACGGACAGGGGGGGGCCGGGGAGCTGTTTTTT. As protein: CASSHGQGGAGELFF.

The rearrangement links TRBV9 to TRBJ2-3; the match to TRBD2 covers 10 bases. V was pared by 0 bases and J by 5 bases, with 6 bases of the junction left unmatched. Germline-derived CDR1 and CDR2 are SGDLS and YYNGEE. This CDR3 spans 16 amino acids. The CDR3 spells CASSVGLAGARDTQYF. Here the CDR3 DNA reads TGTGCCAGCAGCGTAGGGCTAGCGGGAGCCAGAGATACGCAGTATTTT.

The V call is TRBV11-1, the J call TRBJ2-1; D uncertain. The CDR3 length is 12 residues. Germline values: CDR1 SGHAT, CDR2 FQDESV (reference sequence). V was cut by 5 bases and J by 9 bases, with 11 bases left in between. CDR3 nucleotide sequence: TGTGCCAGCAGCCACCCATCCGGTGAGCAGTTCTTC. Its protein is CASSHPSGEQFF.

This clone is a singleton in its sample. CDR3 sequence: CASSPATDNYGYTF. The CDR3, as DNA: TGTGCCAGTAGTCCAGCAACAGATAACTATGGCTACACCTTC. V and J are TRBV19 and TRBJ1-2, with D unclear. The ends were cut back, 5 bases at V and 1 base at J, with 11 bases in the middle. CDR1 and CDR2 (germline): LNHDA, SQIVND (reference sequence). CDR3 length equals 14 residues. The entire variable domain, with the rest obtained from reference TRBV19 and TRBJ1-2, is as follows: DGGITQSPKYLFRKEGQNVTLSCEQNLNHDAMYWYRQDPGQGLRLIYYSQIVNDFQKGDIAEGYSVSREKKESFPLTVTSAQKNPTAFYLCASSPATDNYGYTFGSGTRLTVV.

Written as DNA, the CDR3 is TGTGCCAGCAGCCAATATCAGAATCAGCCCCAGCATTTT. This sequence encodes CASSQYQNQPQHF. The rearrangement uses TRBV3-1 (or the pseudogene TRBV3-2) and TRBJ1-5; D gene unclear. The CDR3 has 13 amino acids. The germline V gene encodes CDR1 LGHDT and CDR2 YNNKEL (reference sequence). V lost 2 bases and J 4 bases, leaving 6 bases between the germline ends.

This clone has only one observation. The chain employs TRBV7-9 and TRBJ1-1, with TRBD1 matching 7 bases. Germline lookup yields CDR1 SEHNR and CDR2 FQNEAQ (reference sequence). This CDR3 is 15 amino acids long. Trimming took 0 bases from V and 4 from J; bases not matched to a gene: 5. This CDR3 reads CASSLALAGGTEAFF. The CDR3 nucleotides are TGTGCCAGCAGCTTAGCGCTCGCAGGGGGCACTGAAGCTTTCTTT.

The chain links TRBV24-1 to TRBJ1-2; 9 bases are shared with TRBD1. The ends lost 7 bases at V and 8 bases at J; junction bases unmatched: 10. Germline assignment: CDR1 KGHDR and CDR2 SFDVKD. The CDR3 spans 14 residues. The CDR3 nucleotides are TGTGCCACCAGCCGGGACAGGGCGGGCGGAGGCTACACCTTC. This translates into CATSRDRAGGGYTF.

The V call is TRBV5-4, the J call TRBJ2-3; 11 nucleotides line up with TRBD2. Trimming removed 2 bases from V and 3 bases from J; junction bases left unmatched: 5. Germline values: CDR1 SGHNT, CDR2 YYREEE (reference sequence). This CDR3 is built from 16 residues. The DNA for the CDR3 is TGTGCCAGCAGCTTATCCACTAGCGGGAGTACAGATACGCAGTATTTT. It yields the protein CASSLSTSGSTDTQYF.

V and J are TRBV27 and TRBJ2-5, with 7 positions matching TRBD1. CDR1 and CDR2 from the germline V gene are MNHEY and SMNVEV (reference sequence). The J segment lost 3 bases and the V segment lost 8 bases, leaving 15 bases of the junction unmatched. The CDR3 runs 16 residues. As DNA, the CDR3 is TGTGCCAGCCCCAGAGGCTTTAGGACAGGCGAAGAGACCCAGTACTTC. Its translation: CASPRGFRTGEETQYF.

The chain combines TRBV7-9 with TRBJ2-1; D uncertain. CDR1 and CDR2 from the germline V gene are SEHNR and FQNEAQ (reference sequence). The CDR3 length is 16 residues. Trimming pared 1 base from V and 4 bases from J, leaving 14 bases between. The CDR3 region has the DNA TGTGCCAGCAGCTTAGGAGGATTTCGGCCTTACAATGAGCAGTTCTTC. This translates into CASSLGGFRPYNEQFF.

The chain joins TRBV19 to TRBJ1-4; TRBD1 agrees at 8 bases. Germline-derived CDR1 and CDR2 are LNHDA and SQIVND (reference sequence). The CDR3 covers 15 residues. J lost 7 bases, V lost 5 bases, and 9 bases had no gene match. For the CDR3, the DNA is TGTGCCAGTAGTCCTACAGGGGGGCCTAGTGAAAAACTGTTTTTT. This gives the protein CASSPTGGPSEKLFF.